Shown below are 30 T cell receptor beta chains from a single sample sequenced in a study of neurological immune-mediated disorders. A single record per CDR3 protein comes from TCRdb applying MiXCR to the 5' RACE reads. The top ten clones hold 9% of a sample with some 38,000 distinct CDR3 sequences, more than 4.5% of them seen once. Sequenced sample: CD4+ T cells from blood. Receptor source: a man aged 18 to 29 in good health.

Many counts were recorded for this clonotype. Because the CDR3's place on the DNA is in doubt, the DNA is left out and the CDR3 is given as listed by TCRdb. The chain's CDR3 is CASSLGVGQGASYF. The chain couples TRBV7-2 to TRBJ2-7; the listed D gene, TRBD1, was not tested against the DNA. Germline lookup yields CDR1 SGHTA and CDR2 FQGNSA. Inclusive of both ends, the CDR3 amounts to 14 amino acids.

This clonotype was counted ten times or more. V usage is TRBV29-1 and J usage is TRBJ2-1; D is perhaps TRBD1 or TRBD2 (5 bases each). V dropped 7 bases and J dropped 4 bases, with 17 bases sitting between them. The germline V gene encodes CDR1 SQVTM and CDR2 ANQGSEA. The CDR3 has 14 amino acids. CDR3 in DNA: TGCAGCGCCTTGGGGGACGTCCTATACAATGAGCAGTTCTTC. This gives the protein CSALGDVLYNEQFF.

Many counts were recorded for this clonotype. This rearrangement joins TRBV5-1 to TRBJ2-3; 7 positions agree with TRBD2. The CDR3 totals 16 residues. Germline loops: CDR1 SGHRS, CDR2 YFSETQ. The trim removed 0 bases at V and 8 bases at J, leaving 12 bases unmatched. The CDR3 DNA follows: TGCGCCAGCAGCTTGGCCTCCGGGACTACCCCCTCTACGCAGTATTTT. It specifies CASSLASGTTPSTQYF.

There are many counts of this clonotype. V gene TRBV9 combines with J gene TRBJ1-1; tentatively, D is TRBD1 (6 bases). Germline V gene data show CDR1 as SGDLS and CDR2 as YYNGEE. The CDR3 has 13 amino acids. V dropped 3 bases and J dropped 3 bases, with 9 bases sitting between them. Here the CDR3 reads CASSARTDTEAFF. CDR3 DNA: TGTGCCAGCAGCGCTAGGACAGACACTGAAGCTTTCTTT.

This clonotype appeared many times. The chain recombines TRBV20-1 with TRBJ2-1; a possible D gene is TRBD2 (5 bases). V gave up 0 bases and J gave up 1 base, with 10 bases separating them. This CDR3 region has 15 residues. Germline CDR1 and CDR2: DFQATT and SNEGSKA (reference sequence). The CDR3 DNA is TGCAGTGCTAGAGATGAGGGTCAGTCCTACAATGAGCAGTTCTTC. It specifies CSARDEGQSYNEQFF.

This clonotype has at least ten counts. The rearrangement links TRBV12-3 or TRBV12-4 to TRBJ1-1; TRBD1 is a possible D gene (5 bases). The CDR3 has 16 residues. V was pared by 2 bases and J by 4 bases, with 17 bases between. This CDR3 is CASSLRDPRAGTEAFF. CDR3 in DNA: TGTGCCAGCAGTTTAAGGGACCCAAGGGCAGGCACTGAAGCTTTCTTT.

This clonotype occurred many times. A read error is possible here, since a much larger clone lies one base away. V is TRBV6-5 and J is TRBJ1-1; D gene ambiguous. The CDR3 length is 14 residues. Germline CDR1 reads MNHEY; CDR2 reads SVGAGI. With 2 bases removed from V and 5 bases from J, the gap between germline ends came to 12 bases. The CDR3 bases are TGTGCCAGCAGTTACGCTAATCTGGCAACTGAAGCTTTCTTT. Its protein is CASSYANLATEAFF.

This clonotype occurred a few times. CDR3 coding DNA: TGTGCCAGCAGCCTGACTAGCGGGGGAAAAGCAGATACGCAGTATTTT. Translated: CASSLTSGGKADTQYF. This rearrangement joins TRBV7-9 to TRBJ2-3; 12 bases agree with TRBD2. The germline gives CDR1 SEHNR, CDR2 FQNEAQ (reference sequence). This CDR3 spans 16 amino acids. J gave up 4 bases and V 5 bases, and 7 bases lay outside the gene matches. The whole variable domain, remainder taken from reference TRBV7-9 and TRBJ2-3, is DTGVSQNPRHKITKRGQNVTFRCDPISEHNRLYWYRQTLGQGPEFLTYFQNEAQLEKSRLLSDRFSAERPKGSFSTLEIQRTEQGDSAMYLCASSLTSGGKADTQYFGPGTRLTVL.

This clonotype has at least ten counts. This rearrangement joins TRBV5-1 to TRBJ2-7; 8 bases are shared with TRBD1. The CDR3 runs 16 residues. CDR1 and CDR2 (germline): SGHRS, YFSETQ. V lost 0 bases, J lost 0 bases, and 5 bases stayed unmatched. The CDR3, as DNA: TGCGCCAGCAGCTTGGCCGGGACAGGCCTCTCCTACGAGCAGTACTTC. Protein sequence: CASSLAGTGLSYEQYF.

This clonotype occurred many times. V gene TRBV5-1 combines with J gene TRBJ1-3; D not certain. Trimming removed 5 bases at V and 2 bases at J, with 5 bases between. Per the germline V gene, CDR1 is SGHRS and CDR2 is YFSETQ. This CDR3 comprises 12 residues. The CDR3: CASRGPGNTIYF. DNA of the CDR3: TGCGCCAGCAGGGGCCCTGGAAACACCATATATTTT.

This clonotype was observed at least ten times. The chain employs TRBV10-3 and TRBJ2-5; D is perhaps TRBD2 (7 bases). The CDR3 extends over 13 amino acids. V lost 8 bases and J lost 4, with 14 bases in between. Germline loops: CDR1 ENHRY, CDR2 SYGVKD. The CDR3 protein is CAIGRGEGETQYF. The DNA for the CDR3 is TGTGCCATCGGGAGGGGGGAAGGAGAGACCCAGTACTTC.

This clonotype was seen many times. The J gene is TRBJ2-1, the V gene TRBV5-1, with TRBD2 as a possible D gene (7 bases). Germline V lookup: CDR1 SGHRS, CDR2 YFSETQ. Trimming removed 3 bases at V and 5 bases at J, with 15 bases between. The CDR3 is made up of 15 amino acids. The CDR3 loop reads CASSWGAGAHNEQFF. CDR3 nucleotides: TGCGCCAGCAGCTGGGGGGCGGGGGCCCACAATGAGCAGTTCTTC.

This clonotype was seen repeatedly, ten times or more. This chain connects TRBV5-6 to TRBJ2-6; D is undetermined. The V end lost 6 bases, the J end lost 0 bases, and 7 bases lay between the germline ends. CDR1 is SGHDT and CDR2 is YYEEEE in the germline V gene. CDR3 length equals 14 residues. CDR3 bases: TGTGCCAGCACCCAAGACTCTGGGGCCAACGTCCTGACTTTC. Its translation is CASTQDSGANVLTF.

This clonotype was counted at least ten times. This chain connects TRBV18 to TRBJ2-3, with 12 nucleotides matching TRBD2. The CDR3 consists of 17 residues. The germline CDR1 and CDR2 sequences are KGHSH and LQKENI. With V trimmed by 3 bases and J by 11 bases, 15 bases remained unmatched. CDR3 in DNA: TGTGCCAGCTCACCGCCGACTAGCGGGGGCCTCTCGGGAAGGCAGTATTTT. Amino acids: CASSPPTSGGLSGRQYF.

In its sample, this clonotype was seen many times. The rearrangement uses TRBV20-1 and TRBJ1-6; 9 nucleotides line up with TRBD1. Germline CDR1 is DFQATT and CDR2 is SNEGSKA (reference sequence). V shed 5 bases and J 8 bases; nucleotides not matched to a gene: 7. The CDR3 covers 14 residues. The DNA of the CDR3 is TGCAGTGCTGCGGAGGACAGGGGTGATTCACCCCTCCACTTT. Residues: CSAAEDRGDSPLHF.

This clonotype was observed at least ten times. The genes are TRBV9 and TRBJ1-1; D might be TRBD1 (6 bases). The CDR3 consists of 15 residues. Germline V gene data show CDR1 as SGDLS and CDR2 as YYNGEE. The V gene lost 4 bases and the J gene lost 4 bases, with 17 bases spanning the gap. The CDR3 reads CASSFLPGAGTEAFF. In nucleotides, the CDR3 is TGTGCCAGCAGCTTCCTCCCAGGGGCCGGCACTGAAGCTTTCTTT. The full variable domain, completed using reference TRBV9 and TRBJ1-1, is DSGVTQTPKHLITATGQRVTLRCSPRSGDLSVYWYQQSLDQGLQFLIQYYNGEERAKGNILERFSAQQFPDLHSELNLSSLELGDSALYFCASSFLPGAGTEAFFGQGTRLTVV.

This clonotype was seen repeatedly, ten times or more. The chain couples TRBV29-1 to TRBJ1-4; possible D gene TRBD1, 6 bases. The CDR3 is made up of 12 amino acids. Trimming took off 7 bases at V and 8 bases at J, with 14 bases between the two ends. CDR1 is SQVTM, CDR2 ANQGSEA, per germline. CDR3: CSGSTTGEKLFF. The CDR3 DNA follows: TGCAGCGGCTCTACTACAGGGGAAAAACTGTTTTTT.

This clonotype occurred many times. The rearrangement uses TRBV5-1 and TRBJ2-3, with a weak D call TRBD1 (6 bases). Germline-derived CDR1 and CDR2 are SGHRS and YFSETQ. V lost 2 bases, J lost 0 bases, and 10 bases lay in between. The CDR3 has 15 amino acids. CDR3 DNA: TGCGCCAGCAGCTTACAGGGTACTAGCACAGATACGCAGTATTTT. Translation: CASSLQGTSTDTQYF. Full variable domain (outside the CDR3, taken from reference TRBV5-1 and TRBJ2-3): KAGVTQTPRYLIKTRGQQVTLSCSPISGHRSVSWYQQTPGQGLQFLFEYFSETQRNKGNFPGRFSGRQFSNSRSEMNVSTLELGDSALYLCASSLQGTSTDTQYFGPGTRLTVL.

This clonotype was detected ten times or more. The chain links TRBV12-3 or TRBV12-4 to TRBJ2-7, with D uncertain. This CDR3 comprises 13 residues. V lost 6 bases and J 3 bases, leaving 12 bases between the germline ends. The CDR3 sequence: CASSRMASYEQYF. CDR3 DNA: TGTGCCAGCAGCCGCATGGCGAGCTACGAGCAGTACTTC.

There are many counts of this clonotype. The chain joins TRBV5-1 to TRBJ2-3; 11 bases line up with TRBD2. Germline trimming cut 3 bases from V and 1 base from J; bases unmatched to any gene: 1. The CDR3 runs to 15 residues. CDR1 and CDR2 from the germline V gene are SGHRS and YFSETQ. The CDR3 DNA reads TGCGCCAGCAGCTCGACTAGCGGGGGCACAGATACGCAGTATTTT. Its protein product is CASSSTSGGTDTQYF.

This clonotype was counted ten times or more. The rearrangement joins TRBV29-1 to TRBJ2-7; D is perhaps TRBD1 (5 bases). The CDR3 totals 13 residues. Deletions cut 0 bases from V and 3 bases from J, with 9 bases between. Germline CDR1 reads SQVTM; CDR2 reads ANQGSEA. CDR3 in DNA: TGCAGCGTTGAAGATGACAGAGGCTACGAGCAGTACTTC. Translating gives CSVEDDRGYEQYF.

There are many counts of this clonotype. The chain uses TRBV25-1 and TRBJ2-1; possibly TRBD2 for D (6 bases). V shed 7 bases and J shed 15 bases, with 16 bases lying between them. The CDR3 runs to 11 residues. CDR1 and CDR2 (germline): MGHDK, SYGVNS. The CDR3 nucleotides are TGTGCCAGCACCACCGCCGGGACTCTGTTCTTC. Translating gives CASTTAGTLFF.

This clonotype was counted at least ten times. V gene TRBV10-3 combines with J gene TRBJ2-3, with D possibly matching TRBD2 (6 bases). The CDR3 is 13 residues long. CDR1 is ENHRY, CDR2 SYGVKD, per germline. The V and J ends lost 11 bases and 2 bases respectively, with 14 bases between them. CDR3 amino acids: CACGVPNTDTQYF. The CDR3 DNA is TGTGCCTGCGGGGTTCCTAACACAGATACGCAGTATTTT.

The sample holds many counts of this clonotype. V is TRBV5-1 and J is TRBJ1-1; 8 nucleotides match TRBD1. The junction had 15 bases not matched to a gene; V was cut back by 7 bases and J by 4 bases. The germline V gene has CDR1 SGHRS and CDR2 YFSETQ. The CDR3 loop spans 16 amino acids. This CDR3 reads CASGGTGRGLGTEAFF. The CDR3 coding sequence is TGCGCCAGCGGTGGGACAGGAAGGGGGTTAGGCACTGAAGCTTTCTTT.

This clonotype was seen many times. The chain recombines TRBV7-6 with TRBJ2-3; D perhaps matches TRBD1 (5 bases). This CDR3 has 16 residues. Trimming took 1 base from V and 2 from J, leaving 13 bases between them. Germline V gene lookup returns CDR1 SGHVS and CDR2 FNYEAQ. The CDR3 reads CASSLEGRLTTDTQYF. The CDR3 DNA is TGTGCCAGCAGCTTAGAGGGGCGCCTAACCACAGATACGCAGTATTTT.

In this sample, this clonotype turned up many times. The chain is built from TRBV6-2 or TRBV6-3 and TRBJ2-5; 11 bases agree with TRBD2. This CDR3 has 16 amino acids. Germline lookup yields CDR1 MNHEY and CDR2 SVGEGT. Unmatched junction bases numbered 6, after V lost 5 bases and J lost 1 base. The CDR3 spells CASSRIAGGAQETQYF. In DNA, the CDR3 is TGTGCCAGCAGTCGCATAGCGGGGGGGGCCCAAGAGACCCAGTACTTC.

This clonotype was observed many times. The V gene is TRBV5-6, the J gene TRBJ2-7; 10 bases are a match to TRBD1. This CDR3 is built from 15 residues. Germline V CDR1 and CDR2: SGHDT, YYEEEE. Trimming removed 3 bases from V and 6 bases from J; junction bases left unmatched: 9. The CDR3 spells CASSCVGTGECEQYF. For the CDR3, the DNA is TGTGCCAGCAGCTGTGTTGGGACAGGGGAATGCGAGCAGTACTTC.

This clonotype was seen repeatedly, ten times or more. V gene TRBV24-1 combines with J gene TRBJ2-2; TRBD1 is a possible D gene (6 bases). Trimming stripped 3 bases from V and 5 bases from J, with 12 bases between. CDR3 size: 15 residues. Germline lookup yields CDR1 KGHDR and CDR2 SFDVKD. Written as DNA, the CDR3 is TGTGCCACCAGTGATAGGACAGTCCCAACCGGGGAGCTGTTTTTT. Residues: CATSDRTVPTGELFF.

This clonotype has ten or more counts. The V and J genes are TRBV5-1 and TRBJ2-7; 10 positions match TRBD2. The germline V gene encodes CDR1 SGHRS and CDR2 YFSETQ. The trim removed 4 bases at V and 4 bases at J, leaving 17 bases unmatched. CDR3 length: 18 residues. As DNA, the CDR3 is TGCGCCAGCAGCACCACTATAAGGGGTACTAGCGGGGCGTACGAGCAGTACTTC. It translates to CASSTTIRGTSGAYEQYF. The full variable domain, its missing parts supplied by reference TRBV5-1 and TRBJ2-7, is KAGVTQTPRYLIKTRGQQVTLSCSPISGHRSVSWYQQTPGQGLQFLFEYFSETQRNKGNFPGRFSGRQFSNSRSEMNVSTLELGDSALYLCASSTTIRGTSGAYEQYFGPGTRLTVT.

This clonotype was picked up many times. DNA of the CDR3: TGTGCCAGCAGCATGCTAGACGGTAACAATCAGCCCCAGCATTTT. Translating it yields CASSMLDGNNQPQHF. This chain joins TRBV6-1 and TRBJ1-5; D gene uncertain. The germline V gene encodes CDR1 MNHNS and CDR2 SASEGT. V shed 6 bases and J shed 3 bases, with 15 bases lying between them. There are 15 residues in the CDR3.